This entry lists 24 T cell receptor beta chains sequenced from one sample in a study of T cells after yellow fever vaccination (dated by TCRdb to between 2018 and 2021). Libraries were made using 5' RACE. The instrument was an Illumina HiSeq 2500. TCRdb trimmed public reads at Q25 via fastp, called clones via MiXCR and kept in-frame beta chains. Rows are unified per CDR3 protein, each entry keeping the most common DNA and genes. The sample table holds roughly 260,000 distinct CDR3 sequences, of which 10% to 15% were seen once. 0.4% to 0.55% of the sample is taken by the ten largest. Taken with the paper, the label for treatment or condition translates to: live attenuated yellow fever vaccine strain. Sequencing was performed on CD4+ T cells sorted from PBMCs, taken 45 days after the yellow fever booster vaccination. The receptors originated from a man aged 30 to 45 who received the YFV17D yellow fever vaccine.

In this sample, this clonotype turned up a few times. The chain links TRBV18 to TRBJ2-3; 8 nucleotides line up with TRBD2. The CDR3 totals 15 residues. V dropped 5 bases and J dropped 4; count of bases not matched to a gene: 8. From germline, CDR1 is KGHSH and CDR2 LQKENI. The CDR3 DNA follows: TGTGCCAGCTCATCAGGACTAGCAGAGGCAGATACGCAGTATTTT. Its translation: CASSSGLAEADTQYF.

The chain has TRBV5-1 and TRBJ2-2, with D possibly matching TRBD1 (5 bases). V lost 5 bases and J 6 bases, leaving 17 bases between the germline ends. Germline-derived CDR1 and CDR2 are SGHRS and YFSETQ. The CDR3 spans 15 residues. The CDR3 loop is CASRQDSKGPGELFF. The CDR3 DNA reads TGCGCCAGCAGACAAGACAGTAAAGGACCCGGGGAGCTGTTTTTT. Full variable domain (outside the CDR3, taken from reference TRBV5-1 and TRBJ2-2): KAGVTQTPRYLIKTRGQQVTLSCSPISGHRSVSWYQQTPGQGLQFLFEYFSETQRNKGNFPGRFSGRQFSNSRSEMNVSTLELGDSALYLCASRQDSKGPGELFFGEGSRLTVL.

This clonotype was observed many times. J is TRBJ2-1 and V is TRBV5-1; TRBD2 is a possible D gene (5 bases). The CDR3 length is 14 residues. Per germline, CDR1 SGHRS and CDR2 YFSETQ. V gave up 7 bases and J gave up 5 bases, with 16 bases separating them. The CDR3 reads CASSGSSRNNEQFF. DNA of the CDR3: TGCGCCAGCTCGGGGTCCTCAAGAAACAATGAGCAGTTCTTC.

Points on this clonotype: This clone may be a read error of a much larger clone one base away. The J gene is TRBJ2-6, the V gene TRBV5-1; D is possibly TRBD1 (5 bases). This CDR3 has 14 residues. CDR1 and CDR2 (germline): SGHRS, YFSETQ. V was pared by 8 bases and J by 8 bases, with 17 bases between. The CDR3 loop is CARSPQGSTNVLTF. CDR3 in DNA: TGCGCCAGAAGCCCCCAGGGTTCGACCAACGTCCTGACTTTC.

This chain uses TRBV6-5 with TRBJ2-7; D is undetermined. From germline, CDR1 is MNHEY and CDR2 SVGAGI. The V and J ends lost 0 bases and 3 bases respectively, with 12 bases between them. The CDR3 loop spans 15 amino acids. CDR3 region: CASSYSAIPGYEQYF. The CDR3 coding sequence is TGTGCCAGCAGTTACTCCGCAATACCAGGCTACGAGCAGTACTTC.

The J gene is TRBJ2-4, the V gene TRBV7-9, with 9 bases fitting TRBD2. CDR3 size: 16 residues. Per germline, CDR1 SEHNR and CDR2 FQNEAQ (reference sequence). J gave up 5 bases and V 6 bases, and 11 bases lay outside the gene matches. CDR3 DNA sequence: TGTGCCAGCAGTTTTAGGGTAGCGGGAGACCAAAACATTCAGTACTTC. This codes for CASSFRVAGDQNIQYF.

This clonotype was seen a few times. V and J are TRBV18 and TRBJ1-4; no firm D call. Germline V gives CDR1 KGHSH, CDR2 LQKENI. V was shortened by 6 bases and J by 5 bases, with 10 bases between the two germline ends. This CDR3 region has 13 residues. DNA for the CDR3: TGTGCCAGCTCGAACGGACTAAATGAAAAACTGTTTTTT. As protein: CASSNGLNEKLFF.

A remark on this clonotype: The junction differs from germline at one of its ends, possibly a read error. The chain combines TRBV7-9 with TRBJ1-2; D is possibly TRBD1 (6 bases). Germline loops: CDR1 SEHNR, CDR2 FQNEAQ (reference sequence). The CDR3 is 12 amino acids. CDR3: CASSLGYRAIAF. CDR3 DNA sequence: TGTGCCAGCAGCTTAGGCTACAGGGCCATCGCCTTC.

V usage is TRBV6-1 and J usage is TRBJ2-5; D is ambiguous. The germline V gene encodes CDR1 MNHNS and CDR2 SASEGT. The CDR3 is 15 amino acids. Deletions cut 6 bases from V and 5 bases from J, with 19 bases between. The CDR3 bases are TGTGCCAGCAGCGGATCCACGAACCTGAGGGAGACCCAGTACTTC. It translates to CASSGSTNLRETQYF.

The chain links TRBV9 to TRBJ2-2; D is unresolved. Trimming removed 0 bases from V and 6 bases from J, with 15 bases in between. Germline values: CDR1 SGDLS, CDR2 YYNGEE. The CDR3 sequence is 16 residues long. CDR3 nucleotide sequence: TGTGCCAGCAGCGTAGTAGGTAGCCCCAACCCCGGGGAGCTGTTTTTT. This codes for CASSVVGSPNPGELFF.

This clonotype was counted only a few times. The chain joins TRBV5-1 to TRBJ2-7, with 12 positions matching TRBD2. Trimming took 0 bases from V and 5 from J; bases not matched to a gene: 6. The CDR3 covers 16 residues. The germline V gene encodes CDR1 SGHRS and CDR2 YFSETQ. CDR3 sequence: CASSLGLAGVSHEQYF. As DNA, the CDR3 is TGCGCCAGCAGCTTGGGACTAGCGGGAGTCAGCCACGAGCAGTACTTC.

This clonotype was observed a handful of times. The rearrangement joins TRBV5-6 to TRBJ2-1; TRBD2 matches 14 bases. The V gene's germline CDR1 is SGHDT and CDR2 YYEEEE. CDR3 length: 18 residues. With 4 bases clipped from V and 4 bases from J, the junction kept 10 bases outside the gene matches. CDR3 sequence: CASSVGTSGSSRYNEQFF. CDR3 coding DNA: TGTGCCAGCAGCGTCGGGACTAGCGGGAGTTCTAGGTACAATGAGCAGTTCTTC.

This chain connects TRBV5-5 to TRBJ2-1; maybe TRBD1 (6 bases). There are 15 residues in the CDR3. The germline gives CDR1 SGHKS, CDR2 YYEKEE (reference sequence). Trimming removed 4 bases from V and 3 bases from J, with 14 bases in between. CDR3 coding DNA: TGTGCCAGCAGCCCCTGGTCAGGGGACTACAATGAGCAGTTCTTC. This encodes CASSPWSGDYNEQFF.

V and J are TRBV5-5 and TRBJ2-1; D is undetermined. This CDR3 has 15 amino acids. CDR1 is SGHKS, CDR2 YYEKEE, per germline (reference sequence). Between the trimmed V and J ends, which lost 2 bases and 2 bases, there was a span of 11 bases. The CDR3 coding sequence is TGTGCCAGCAGCTTAAGACGCCAGACCTACAATGAGCAGTTCTTC. Translating gives CASSLRRQTYNEQFF.

The rearrangement links TRBV27 to TRBJ2-1; possible D gene TRBD2, 6 bases. The germline V gene has CDR1 MNHEY and CDR2 SMNVEV (reference sequence). Trimming stripped 7 bases from V and 6 bases from J, with 13 bases between. CDR3 length: 13 amino acids. CDR3 protein: CASNMEGVNEQFF. The CDR3 bases are TGTGCCAGCAATATGGAGGGAGTCAATGAGCAGTTCTTC.

This clonotype was observed a few times. This chain uses TRBV7-3 with TRBJ2-1; D gene unclear. CDR3 length: 13 amino acids. Germline lookup yields CDR1 SGHTA and CDR2 FQGTGA. Trimming stripped 1 base from V and 6 bases from J, with 7 bases between. CDR3 sequence reads: CASSLSDSNEQFF. The CDR3, as DNA: TGTGCCAGCAGCTTAAGTGATAGCAATGAGCAGTTCTTC.

This chain connects TRBV7-2 to TRBJ2-1; tentative D call: TRBD2 (6 bases). The CDR3 spans 13 residues. V was clipped by 3 bases and J by 6 bases, with 9 bases between them. Looked up from germline, CDR1 is SGHTA and CDR2 is FQGNSA. CDR3 sequence reads: CASSLGRINEQFF. The CDR3 DNA reads TGTGCCAGCAGCTTGGGGAGGATCAATGAGCAGTTCTTC.

J is TRBJ2-1 and V is TRBV12-3 or TRBV12-4, with 10 bases lining up with TRBD2. Trimming took 5 bases from V and 8 from J; bases not matched to a gene: 3. The CDR3 is 13 amino acids. The CDR3 reads CASSLGTSDEQFF. CDR3 in DNA: TGTGCCAGCAGTCTAGGGACTAGCGATGAGCAGTTCTTC.

This clonotype was picked up a small number of times. This rearrangement joins TRBV2 to TRBJ2-3; tentative D call: TRBD1 (8 bases). The CDR3 sequence is 15 residues long. Germline CDR1 reads SNHLY; CDR2 reads FYNNEI. Trimming cost V 5 bases and J 0 bases, with 12 bases left between them. The CDR3 coding sequence is TGTGCCAGCAGTCAACAGGGGGGGAGCACAGATACGCAGTATTTT. Translated: CASSQQGGSTDTQYF.

The chain combines TRBV27 with TRBJ1-4; 9 bases align to TRBD1. Germline V lookup: CDR1 MNHEY, CDR2 SMNVEV (reference sequence). The CDR3 sequence is 15 residues long. Trimming removed 6 bases from V and 7 bases from J; junction bases left unmatched: 9. The CDR3 spells CASSRAWDRVEKLFF. Here the CDR3 DNA reads TGTGCCAGCAGCCGTGCCTGGGACAGGGTTGAAAAACTGTTTTTT.

This clonotype showed up many times. The chain is built from TRBV13 and TRBJ2-7; 7 bases are a match to TRBD2. Germline V gene data show CDR1 as PRHDT and CDR2 as FYEKMQ (reference sequence). The CDR3 extends over 15 amino acids. Trimming cost V 7 bases and J 7 bases; bases outside gene matches: 16. CDR3 residues: CASTILAEPRGEQYF. CDR3 nucleotides: TGTGCCAGCACCATTCTAGCGGAGCCTCGTGGAGAGCAGTACTTC.

This clonotype was counted a few times. The chain carries TRBV12-3 or TRBV12-4 and TRBJ2-1; the match to TRBD2 covers 9 bases. V trimming: 5 bases; J trimming: 9 bases; junction bases outside the gene matches: 8. The CDR3 spans 14 residues. The DNA for the CDR3 is TGTGCCAGCAGTACCCCTAGCGGGACTCGTGAGCAGTTCTTC. As protein: CASSTPSGTREQFF.

Only a few counts were recorded for this clonotype. The chain links TRBV7-2 to TRBJ2-1; 12 bases map to TRBD2. This CDR3 has 17 residues. CDR1 and CDR2 (germline): SGHTA, FQGNSA. The J segment lost 5 bases and the V segment lost 5 bases, leaving 10 bases of the junction unmatched. CDR3 region: CASSLARTSGAHNEQFF. CDR3 nucleotide sequence: TGTGCCAGCAGCCTCGCCCGGACTAGCGGGGCTCACAATGAGCAGTTCTTC.

This clonotype was counted a few times. The J gene is TRBJ2-7, the V gene TRBV24-1; D is ambiguous. The CDR3 is made up of 14 amino acids. The germline V gene encodes CDR1 KGHDR and CDR2 SFDVKD. The ends were cut back, 4 bases at V and 6 bases at J, with 15 bases in the middle. The CDR3, as DNA: TGTGCCACCAGTGACTCCTTGGGGTCGAGCGAGCAGTACTTC. This codes for CATSDSLGSSEQYF.